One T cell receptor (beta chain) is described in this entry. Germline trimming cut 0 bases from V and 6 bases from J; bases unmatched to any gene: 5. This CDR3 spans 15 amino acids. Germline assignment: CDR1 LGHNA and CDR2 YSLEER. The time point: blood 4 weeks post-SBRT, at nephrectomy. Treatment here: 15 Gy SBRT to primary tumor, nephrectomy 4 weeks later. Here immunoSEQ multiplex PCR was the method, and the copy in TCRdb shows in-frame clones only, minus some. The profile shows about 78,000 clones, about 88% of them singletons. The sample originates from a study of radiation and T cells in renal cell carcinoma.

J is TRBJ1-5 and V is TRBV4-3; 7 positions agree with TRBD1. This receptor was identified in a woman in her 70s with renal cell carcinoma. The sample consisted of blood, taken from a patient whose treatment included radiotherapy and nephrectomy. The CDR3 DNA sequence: TGCGCCAGCAGCCAAGATGGGCCAGGGGGTCAGCCCCAGCATTTT. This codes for CASSQDGPGGQPQHF.